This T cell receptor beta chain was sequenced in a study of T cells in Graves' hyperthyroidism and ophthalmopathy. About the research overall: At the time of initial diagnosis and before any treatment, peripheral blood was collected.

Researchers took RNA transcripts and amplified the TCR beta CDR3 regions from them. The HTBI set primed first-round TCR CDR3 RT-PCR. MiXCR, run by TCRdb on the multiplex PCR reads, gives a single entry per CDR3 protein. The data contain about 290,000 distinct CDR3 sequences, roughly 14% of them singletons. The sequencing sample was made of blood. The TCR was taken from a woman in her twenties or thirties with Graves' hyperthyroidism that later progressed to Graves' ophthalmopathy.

The DNA of the CDR3 is TGTGCCAGCTGCGGGGACGGGAACACCGGGGAGCTGTTTTTT. This codes for CASCGDGNTGELFF. The chain carries TRBV12-3 or TRBV12-4 and TRBJ2-2; possibly TRBD2 for D (6 bases). The CDR3 spans 14 residues. V was shortened by 8 bases and J by 1 base, with 11 bases between the two germline ends.